The text below deals with one T cell receptor beta chain. Pretreatment and on-treatment samples were taken, numbering 1 to 8 per patient. The data were obtained in a study of PD-L1 blockade in urothelial cancer. Study summary: Patients previously received 0 to 3 chemotherapy regimens. At 3 weeks after treatment start (second dose) and again at 6 weeks, blood was analyzed.

With V trimmed by 5 bases and J by 5 bases, 4 bases remained unmatched. This CDR3 has 14 amino acids. Germline loops: CDR1 SGHVS, CDR2 FNYEAQ. Here immunoSEQ multiplex PCR was the method, and the copy in TCRdb shows in-frame clones only, minus some. The top ten hold 8% to 10% of the sample, which has under 100,000 clones, roughly 80% seen once. The sample consisted of PBMCs, taken around atezolizumab (anti-PD-L1) treatment. This rearrangement joins TRBV7-6 to TRBJ2-2; TRBD2 aligns across 8 bases. The TCR was taken from a man between 65 and 85 years old with urothelial cancer. CDR3 coding DNA: TGTGCCAGCAGCCTTGTAGCGGGAACCGGGGAGCTGTTTTTT. Translation: CASSLVAGTGELFF.